A single sample is the source of the 5 T cell receptor beta chains below, sequenced in a study of tumor and adjacent non-tumor tissue in lung cancer. The template was RNA from unsorted bulk tissue. This non-tumor lung sample came from over 3 cm beyond the tumor edge. The library came from three nested PCR rounds adapted from ARM-PCR protocols. MiXCR, applied by TCRdb to the multiplex PCR reads, yields one record per CDR3 protein. This table holds approximately 80,000 distinct CDR3 sequences, about 82% found once. Specimen: distant non-tumor lung tissue. The receptor source for this set is a man aged 60 to 69 with non-small cell lung cancer.

Turning to this clonotype: An end of the junction differs from the germline gene, which may be a read error. The chain uses TRBV5-4 and TRBJ1-1; the D is unclear. Per the germline V gene, CDR1 is SGHNT and CDR2 is YYREEE (reference sequence). The CDR3 is made up of 16 amino acids. CDR3 loop: CASSLCGSVRYTEAFF. Here the CDR3 DNA reads TGTGCCAGCAGCTTGTGTGGATCAGTCAGGTACACCGAAGCTTTCTTT.

This clonotype has a count of ten or more. The chain has TRBV12-3 or TRBV12-4 and TRBJ1-1, with D possibly TRBD1 on 5 matching bases. Trimming took 5 bases from V and 7 from J, leaving 17 bases between them. This CDR3 spans 14 amino acids. CDR3 sequence (DNA): TGTGCCAGCAGTCCGCAGGGTCGGGCCTTTGAAGCTTTCTTT. Translation gives CASSPQGRAFEAFF.

As to this clonotype: The CDR3 carries no conserved terminal phenylalanine or tryptophan, so it likely arises from a read error. This chain uses TRBV11-2 with TRBJ2-5, with 7 bases lining up with TRBD1. The CDR3 covers 14 residues. Per germline, CDR1 SGHAT and CDR2 FQNNGV. The V and J ends lost 8 bases and 4 bases, in that order; junction bases with no gene match: 10. The CDR3 is CASGSGQVPETQYL. CDR3 bases: TGTGCCAGCGGCTCTGGACAGGTCCCAGAGACCCAGTACTTA.

The V and J genes are TRBV6-2 or TRBV6-3 and TRBJ2-7, with a weak D call TRBD2 (5 bases). Trimming shortened V by 4 bases and J by 4 bases, and 14 bases separated the two germline ends. The CDR3 totals 14 residues. CDR1 is MNHEY and CDR2 is SVGEGT in the germline V gene. CDR3 DNA: TGTGCCAGCAGTTCCCGACTATCGTCATACGAGCAGTACTTC. This encodes CASSSRLSSYEQYF.

Concerning this clonotype: A much larger clone differs by one base, so this may be a read error. The V call is TRBV28, the J call TRBJ2-1, with D maybe TRBD2 (6 bases). CDR3 length equals 15 residues. The germline V gene has CDR1 MDHEN and CDR2 SYDVKM. The CDR3 DNA follows: TGTGCCAGCAGCAGAGCGGGCCGGGTTTACAGTGAGCAGTTCTTC. It codes for CASSRAGRVYSEQFF.